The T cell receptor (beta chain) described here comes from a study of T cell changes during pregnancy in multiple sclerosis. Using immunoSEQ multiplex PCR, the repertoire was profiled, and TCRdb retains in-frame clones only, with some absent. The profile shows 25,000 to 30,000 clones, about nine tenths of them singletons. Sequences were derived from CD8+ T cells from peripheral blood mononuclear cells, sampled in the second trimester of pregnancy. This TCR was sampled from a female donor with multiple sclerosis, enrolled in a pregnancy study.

The CDR3 is CASTRVTSYNEQFF. The CDR3 DNA follows: TGTGCCAGCACGCGGGTCACCTCCTACAATGAGCAGTTCTTC. This chain links TRBV28 with TRBJ2-1; D is possibly TRBD2 (5 bases). In germline, CDR1 is MDHEN, CDR2 SYDVKM. This CDR3 is 14 amino acids long. The V end lost 7 bases, the J end lost 0 bases, and 10 bases lay between the germline ends.